This is a list of T cell receptor beta chains from one sample in a study of memory B cells and T cells in multiple sclerosis. These TCRs' antigens remain unknown. The method was immunoSEQ multiplex PCR; TCRdb's version includes in-frame clones alone and lacks a portion of them. The sample records approximately 47,000 clones, around 79% being singletons. Material: PBMCs from blood kept in culture. All receptors derive from a human donor with multiple sclerosis. CDR3s include the opening cysteine and the closing phenylalanine or tryptophan. The D gene is left open where the match is weak. Clone size is not always given. Where it is, it says once, few, many or a class for expanded clones.

D	V	size	J	CDR3	DNA
TRBD1	TRBV6-6	NA	TRBJ1-1	CASSPRTGGGNTEAFF	TGTGCCAGCAGTCCTCGGACAGGGGGGGGGAACACTGAAGCTTTCTTT
NA	TRBV11-2	NA	TRBJ1-4	CASSPRPDSGWSEKLFF	TGTGCCAGCAGCCCCAGACCGGACAGCGGGTGGAGTGAAAAACTGTTTTTT
TRBD2	TRBV10-3	NA	TRBJ2-7	CAIRGSSGGSSYEQYF	TGTGCCATCAGGGGTTCGAGCGGGGGTAGCTCCTACGAGCAGTACTTC
NA	TRBV6-1	NA	TRBJ1-3	CASREEGYGNTIYF	TGTGCCAGCAGGGAAGAGGGTTACGGAAACACCATATATTTT
NA	TRBV7-3	NA	TRBJ2-3	CASSLSKPSTDTQYF	TGTGCCAGCAGCTTAAGTAAACCTAGCACAGATACGCAGTATTTT
NA	TRBV9	NA	TRBJ2-5	CASSVQAEYQETQYF	TGTGCCAGCAGCGTACAGGCGGAGTACCAAGAGACCCAGTACTTC
NA	TRBV9	NA	TRBJ2-1	CASSVGSYNEQFF	TGTGCCAGCAGCGTTGGCTCCTACAATGAGCAGTTCTTC
TRBD1	TRBV6-6	once	TRBJ2-7	CASSYPGQGIEQYF	TGTGCCAGCAGTTACCCCGGACAGGGAATCGAGCAGTACTTC
NA	TRBV7-9	NA	TRBJ1-4	CASSQGVGYRANEKLFF	TGTGCCAGCAGCCAGGGTGTTGGGTACAGGGCTAATGAAAAACTGTTTTTT
TRBD2	TRBV5-1	NA	TRBJ2-1	CASNKVGGSSYNEQFF	TGCGCCAGCAACAAGGTGGGGGGGAGCTCCTACAATGAGCAGTTCTTC
NA	TRBV9	NA	TRBJ1-4	CASSAGVREGEKLFF	TGTGCCAGCAGCGCCGGGGTCAGGGAGGGGGAAAAACTGTTTTTT
NA	TRBV5-3	NA	TRBJ1-3	CARSLGQGLGNTIYF	TGTGCCAGAAGCTTGGGTCAGGGCCTTGGAAACACCATATATTTT
TRBD1	TRBV9	NA	TRBJ2-5	CASSDIPGGGETQYF	TGTGCCAGCAGCGACATCCCAGGGGGCGGAGAGACCCAGTACTTC
TRBD2	TRBV9	NA	TRBJ2-1	CASSVGGGAYNEQFF	TGTGCCAGCAGCGTCGGCGGGGGAGCCTACAATGAGCAGTTCTTC
TRBD1	TRBV10-1	NA	TRBJ1-6	CASSVTGVGSPLHF	TGCGCCAGCAGCGTGACAGGGGTTGGGTCACCCCTCCACTTT
NA	TRBV7-9	NA	TRBJ1-2	CASSLEGSIDYGYTF	TGTGCCAGCAGCTTAGAAGGTTCGATAGACTATGGCTACACCTTC
NA	TRBV5-1	NA	TRBJ2-5	CASSLTGETQYF	TGCGCCAGCAGCTTGACTGGGGAGACCCAGTACTTC
NA	TRBV6-6	NA	TRBJ2-3	CASSPLLTDTQYF	TGTGCCAGCAGCCCACTCCTCACAGATACGCAGTATTTT
TRBD1	TRBV6-1	NA	TRBJ1-2	CASTQTGVVPYTF	TGTGCCAGCACCCAGACAGGGGTAGTTCCCTACACCTTC
TRBD2	TRBV11-2	NA	TRBJ2-7	CASSLDRSSGGARNEQYF	TGTGCCAGCAGCTTAGATAGGTCTAGCGGGGGGGCCCGGAACGAGCAGTACTTC
NA	TRBV11-2	NA	TRBJ2-3	CASGTSRTDTQYF	TGTGCCAGCGGGACCAGCCGCACAGATACGCAGTATTTT
NA	TRBV28	NA	TRBJ1-2	CASSSGTGFSGYTF	TGTGCCAGCAGTTCAGGTACAGGGTTTAGTGGCTACACCTTC
NA	TRBV4-3	NA	TRBJ1-4	CASSPDRARGKEKLFF	TGCGCCAGCAGCCCCGACAGAGCCCGGGGAAAAGAAAAACTGTTTTTT
NA	TRBV27	once	TRBJ1-4	CASSSGYHNEKLFF	TGTGCCAGCAGTTCGGGGTACCATAATGAAAAACTGTTTTTT
NA	TRBV19	NA	TRBJ1-1	CASSIGNTEAFF	TGTGCCAGTAGTATAGGTAACACTGAAGCTTTCTTT
TRBD1	TRBV13	NA	TRBJ1-1	CASSSGTDAFF	TGTGCCAGCAGCTCCGGGACAGACGCTTTCTTT
TRBD1	TRBV10-3	NA	TRBJ2-2	CAIRGTGGTGELFF	TGTGCCATCAGAGGGACAGGGGGCACCGGGGAGCTGTTTTTT